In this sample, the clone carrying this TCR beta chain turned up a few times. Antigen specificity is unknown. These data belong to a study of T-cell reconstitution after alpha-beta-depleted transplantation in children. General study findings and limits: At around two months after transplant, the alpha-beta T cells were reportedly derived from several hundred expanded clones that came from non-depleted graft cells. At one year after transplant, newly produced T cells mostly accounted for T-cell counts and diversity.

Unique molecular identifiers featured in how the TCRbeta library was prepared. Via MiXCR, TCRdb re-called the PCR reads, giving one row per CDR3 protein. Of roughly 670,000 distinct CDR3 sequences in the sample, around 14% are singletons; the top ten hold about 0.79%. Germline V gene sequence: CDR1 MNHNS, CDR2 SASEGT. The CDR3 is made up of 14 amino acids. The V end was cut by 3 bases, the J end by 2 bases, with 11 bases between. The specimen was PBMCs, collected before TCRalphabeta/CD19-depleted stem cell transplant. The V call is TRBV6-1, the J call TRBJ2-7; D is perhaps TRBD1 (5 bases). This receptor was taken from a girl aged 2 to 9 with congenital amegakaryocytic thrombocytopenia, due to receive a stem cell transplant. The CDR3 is CASSDRPGTYEQYF. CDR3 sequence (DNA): TGTGCCAGCAGTGACCGTCCAGGGACCTACGAGCAGTACTTC.